The subject of this entry is one TCR beta chain. The data were obtained in a study of technical replicates of blood from a handful of donors. The V gene end was trimmed by 2 bases and the J gene end by 6 bases; junction bases not matched to a gene: 8. The CDR3 runs 18 residues. From germline, CDR1 is MGHRA and CDR2 YSYEKL. The method was immunoSEQ multiplex PCR; TCRdb's version includes in-frame clones alone and lacks a portion of them. The table has around 70,000 clones, 90% to 95% seen once. The sequence came from a human donor in good health. The sequencing input was T cells isolated from PBMCs. The gene calls are TRBV4-1 and TRBJ2-2, with 14 bases identical to TRBD2. The CDR3 bases are TGCGCCAGCAGCCAACTCCTCGGACTAGCGGGGGGTGCCGGGGAGCTGTTTTTT. Protein product: CASSQLLGLAGGAGELFF.